These 19 T cell receptor beta chains were sequenced from one sample in a study of CXCR3-negative and CXCR3-positive naive CD8 T cells. The TRB cDNA libraries were prepared by 5' RACE with UMI labels. TCRdb re-called the 5' RACE reads, yielding one record per CDR3 amino acid sequence without DNA. The sample features under 75,000 distinct CDR3 sequences, with 3.5% to 5% in its top ten. The sample taken for sequencing was naive CXCR3- CD8+ T cells from blood. Described subset: CD45RO-CCR7+CD27+CD95- naive CD8+ T cells lacking CXCR3 (TNR3-). The source is a human donor in good health. Some clones in this sample may be carry-over from other donors' samples.

This chain uses TRBV6-2 or TRBV6-3 with TRBJ1-1; TCRdb reports TRBD1, a call that lacks DNA to check it against. The CDR3 has 15 residues. Germline values: CDR1 MNHEY, CDR2 SVGEGT. The CDR3 loop is CASSYPWDLRTEAFF.

V usage is TRBV20-1 and J usage is TRBJ2-1. The CDR3 consists of 13 residues. CDR1 and CDR2 from the germline V gene are DFQATT and SNEGSKA (reference sequence). CDR3 region: CSLKFGENNEQFF.

The chain recombines TRBV12-3 or TRBV12-4 with TRBJ2-1; TCRdb names TRBD1, which stays unverified in the absence of DNA. The CDR3 contains 15 residues. The CDR3 reads CASREQGRVYNEQFF.

The chain uses TRBV7-9 and TRBJ1-6; the TCRdb D gene call, TRBD1, has no DNA to confirm it. CDR3 length: 16 residues. Germline lookup yields CDR1 SEHNR and CDR2 FQNEAQ (reference sequence). CDR3 protein: CASSPGTTAVNSPLHF. The full variable domain, completed using reference TRBV7-9 and TRBJ1-6, is DTGVSQNPRHKITKRGQNVTFRCDPISEHNRLYWYRQTLGQGPEFLTYFQNEAQLEKSRLLSDRFSAERPKGSFSTLEIQRTEQGDSAMYLCASSPGTTAVNSPLHFGNGTRLTVT.

V is TRBV6-2 or TRBV6-3 and J is TRBJ2-7; TCRdb's D gene call, TRBD2, goes unchecked for lack of DNA. CDR1 is MNHEY and CDR2 is SVGEGT in the germline V gene. The CDR3 has 14 amino acids. CDR3 loop: CASNLAGPYYEQYF.

V and J are TRBV6-2 or TRBV6-3 and TRBJ2-1; no DNA is available, so the TRBD2 call from TCRdb remains unchecked. The CDR3 loop spans 15 amino acids. The germline CDR1 and CDR2 sequences are MNHEY and SVGEGT. CDR3: CASSRTSGGYNEQFF.

The chain has TRBV28 and TRBJ2-3. The CDR3 runs 12 residues. Per the germline V gene, CDR1 is MDHEN and CDR2 is SYDVKM. Here the CDR3 reads CASSFPADTQYF.

This chain's CDR3 is CASFWEESYEQYF. The chain uses TRBV2 and TRBJ2-7. Germline CDR1 reads SNHLY; CDR2 reads FYNNEI. This CDR3 has 13 residues.

This chain joins TRBV29-1 and TRBJ2-5; TCRdb lists TRBD2, though no DNA is available to test this call. Germline CDR1 SQVTM, CDR2 ANQGSEA. The CDR3 runs 15 residues. The CDR3 spells CSVEELAGLQETQYF. The entire variable domain, with the rest obtained from reference TRBV29-1 and TRBJ2-5, is as follows: SAVISQKPSRDICQRGTSLTIQCQVDSQVTMMFWYRQQPGQSLTLIATANQGSEATYESGFVIDKFPISRPNLTFSTLTVSNMSPEDSSIYLCSVEELAGLQETQYFGPGTRLLVL.

This sequence joins TRBV29-1 and TRBJ2-5; TCRdb's assignment of TRBD1 cannot be checked, as there is no DNA. The germline gives CDR1 SQVTM, CDR2 ANQGSEA. The CDR3 is 17 amino acids. The CDR3 reads CSVERKIPGQSQETQYF.

The chain uses TRBV29-1 and TRBJ2-7; TCRdb proposes TRBD1, but this gene call is untestable without DNA. CDR3 size: 13 residues. The germline V gene has CDR1 SQVTM and CDR2 ANQGSEA. CDR3 in amino acids: CSVVGEGDYEQYF.

This chain joins TRBV5-6 and TRBJ2-1. CDR1 is SGHDT and CDR2 is YYEEEE in the germline V gene. This CDR3 region has 13 residues. The CDR3 reads CASSLGRFNEQFF.

The V call is TRBV15, the J call TRBJ1-5; the D call of TRBD1 rests on TCRdb alone, since no DNA is present to check it. Germline CDR1 is LNHNV and CDR2 is YYDKDF (reference sequence). The CDR3 has 13 residues. The CDR3 reads CATSRAGGQPQHF.

The chain couples TRBV19 to TRBJ1-2; no DNA is available, so the TRBD1 call from TCRdb remains unchecked. The CDR3 runs to 15 residues. CDR1 and CDR2 from the germline V gene are LNHDA and SQIVND (reference sequence). The CDR3 reads CASSRRDGGWHGYTF.

The rearrangement joins TRBV5-1 to TRBJ2-7. Germline V gene lookup returns CDR1 SGHRS and CDR2 YFSETQ. This CDR3 has 13 amino acids. This CDR3 reads CASSLERNYEQYF.

The rearrangement joins TRBV29-1 to TRBJ1-2. The CDR3 extends over 13 amino acids. Germline CDR1 reads SQVTM; CDR2 reads ANQGSEA. The CDR3: CSVLSQEDYGYTF.

The rearrangement joins TRBV29-1 to TRBJ2-1; TCRdb outputs TRBD2, but without DNA this stays unchecked. The V gene's germline CDR1 is SQVTM and CDR2 ANQGSEA. The CDR3 loop spans 14 amino acids. The CDR3 is CSVAGLAGYNEQFF.

This chain uses TRBV4-3 with TRBJ2-7; TCRdb indicates TRBD1, and absent DNA this call remains unverified. Per the germline V gene, CDR1 is LGHNA and CDR2 is YSLEER. This CDR3 contains 13 residues. The CDR3 region is CASSPYTQGEQYF.

The gene calls are TRBV13 and TRBJ1-4; TCRdb returns TRBD1, unconfirmable since there is no DNA. This CDR3 spans 13 amino acids. Per the germline V gene, CDR1 is PRHDT and CDR2 is FYEKMQ (reference sequence). CDR3 region: CASDGQGDEKLFF.